This T cell receptor beta chain was captured in a study of identifying expanded T cells in peripheral blood. Collection occurred without any documented infections or immune events in donors. Measured with immunoSEQ multiplex PCR; TCRdb has only the in-frame clones, and not every one. This table holds over 90,000 clones, 70% to 90% found once. The ends lost 2 bases at V and 3 bases at J; junction bases unmatched: 6. The CDR3 loop spans 16 amino acids. Germline CDR1 and CDR2: SGHNT and YYREEE (reference sequence). The rearrangement joins TRBV5-4 to TRBJ2-7; the match to TRBD2 covers 12 bases. The TCR was taken from a person aged 18 to 70 in good health. The specimen was blood. CDR3 DNA: TGTGCCAGCAGCTTCCGACTAGCGGGAGTCATCTACGAGCAGTACTTC. This encodes CASSFRLAGVIYEQYF.